One TCR beta chain is described in this entry. Its specificity is unknown. The data stem from a study of cytomegalovirus exposure and HLA in healthy donors. Broader study findings: TCR beta V- and J-gene trimming, according to a later analysis, was linked to a missense DCLRE1C variant.

In germline, CDR1 is SGDLS, CDR2 YYNGEE. The CDR3 runs 14 residues. The ends were cut back, 1 base at V and 4 bases at J, with 8 bases in the middle. This PCR relied on a set of 60 Vbeta primers and 13 Jbeta primers. Libraries were prepared by immunoSEQ multiplex PCR; TCRdb keeps only in-frame clonotypes and omits some of them. The sample records 180,000 or so clones, around 80% being singletons. This TCR came from a girl between 10 and 17 years old in good health and CMV-seropositive. Sequencing was done on a sample of PBMCs. The J gene is TRBJ1-4, the V gene TRBV9, with D possibly TRBD1 on 5 matching bases. CDR3 DNA: TGTGCCAGCAGCGTAATAGGGGATAATGAAAAACTGTTTTTT. Translated, it gives CASSVIGDNEKLFF.